These 26 T cell receptor beta chains were all obtained from the same sample, sequenced in a study of control samples from healthy donors and cancer patients (dated by TCRdb to about 2020). Library creation used the immunoSEQ multiplex PCR assay. TCRdb took over this immuneACCESS table, retaining in-frame rearrangements with V and J assigned. Such tables are incomplete; in checked studies, under half of the missing clones stem from an unresolved V gene, and the remainder is unexplained. Within this sample are roughly 150,000 clones, with 93% of them counted one time only. In total, the top ten clones hold about 2.4% of the sample. The sequenced material came from blood. These receptors were collected from a man aged 50 to 60 in good health.

The chain uses TRBV4-1 and TRBJ1-3; D not certain. V was pared by 0 bases and J by 14 bases, with 14 bases between. CDR1 MGHRA and CDR2 YSYEKL come from the germline V gene. The CDR3 sequence is 13 residues long. The DNA of the CDR3 is TGCGCCAGCAGCCAAGACGGGGTTCATATTTTATATTTT. This codes for CASSQDGVHILYF.

This chain links TRBV4-1 with TRBJ2-3; the D is unclear. Trimming shortened V by 0 bases and J by 5 bases, and 12 bases separated the two germline ends. There are 15 residues in the CDR3. CDR1 and CDR2 (germline): MGHRA, YSYEKL. CDR3: CASSQDRVTLDTQYF. The CDR3, as DNA: TGCGCCAGCAGCCAAGATCGAGTTACACTAGATACGCAGTATTTT.

The chain uses TRBV5-1 and TRBJ2-3, with D unclear. CDR3 length: 16 amino acids. Trimming shortened V by 2 bases and J by 0 bases, and 13 bases separated the two germline ends. The germline V gene has CDR1 SGHRS and CDR2 YFSETQ. CDR3 sequence reads: CASSFNTQSSTDTQYF. The CDR3 DNA sequence: TGCGCCAGCAGCTTCAACACACAATCTAGCACAGATACGCAGTATTTT.

V is TRBV5-1 and J is TRBJ2-3; D remains unclear. CDR3 length: 14 residues. Trimming pared 1 base from V and 2 bases from J, leaving 8 bases between. Germline lookup yields CDR1 SGHRS and CDR2 YFSETQ. Written as DNA, the CDR3 is TGCGCCAGCAGCTTGCTGCAGGCCACAGATACGCAGTATTTT. Translated: CASSLLQATDTQYF.

This chain connects TRBV3-1 (or the pseudogene TRBV3-2) to TRBJ1-6, with D tentatively TRBD1 (6 bases). V was pared by 6 bases and J by 8 bases, with 20 bases between. Germline V lookup: CDR1 LGHDT, CDR2 YNNKEL (reference sequence). The CDR3 runs to 16 residues. The DNA for the CDR3 is TGTGCCAGCAGACACTTTTTCCGGGGGCCGGATTCACCCCTCCACTTT. Translation gives CASRHFFRGPDSPLHF.

The chain recombines TRBV9 with TRBJ2-3; 9 bases map to TRBD1. The V and J ends lost 4 bases and 5 bases, in that order; junction bases with no gene match: 8. From germline, CDR1 is SGDLS and CDR2 YYNGEE. The CDR3 spans 15 residues. The CDR3 is CASSSHRGLGDTQYF. The CDR3 DNA is TGTGCCAGCAGCTCTCACAGGGGGCTGGGAGATACGCAGTATTTT.

CDR3 DNA sequence: TGTGCCAGCAGCCAAGATCTACGGGCTAGCGGTCCCATGGAGCAGTACTTC. This codes for CASSQDLRASGPMEQYF. The chain couples TRBV4-2 to TRBJ2-7; 7 nucleotides agree with TRBD2. The CDR3 loop spans 17 amino acids. The V gene's germline CDR1 is LGHNA and CDR2 YNFKEQ. The V gene end was trimmed by 0 bases and the J gene end by 7 bases; junction bases not matched to a gene: 15.

The V gene is TRBV27, the J gene TRBJ2-1; D is undetermined. V was clipped by 1 base and J by 0 bases, with 10 bases between them. The CDR3 spans 16 residues. The germline CDR1 and CDR2 sequences are MNHEY and SMNVEV (reference sequence). The CDR3, as DNA: TGTGCCAGCAGTTTATGGCGAGGAAGCTCCTACAATGAGCAGTTCTTC. Residues: CASSLWRGSSYNEQFF.

J is TRBJ1-5 and V is TRBV6-5, with no clear D. In germline, CDR1 is MNHEY, CDR2 SVGAGI. CDR3 length: 13 residues. V shed 10 bases and J shed 11 bases, with 21 bases lying between them. CDR3 protein: CATRAAGDDSQHF. Written as DNA, the CDR3 is TGTGCCACAAGAGCGGCAGGAGATGATTCCCAGCATTTT.

This chain joins TRBV9 and TRBJ2-2; 9 bases agree with TRBD2. In germline, CDR1 is SGDLS, CDR2 YYNGEE. This CDR3 spans 18 amino acids. The V segment lost 2 bases and the J segment 6 bases; nucleotides outside the gene matches: 14. The CDR3 nucleotides are TGTGCCAGCAGCGTTCTTCGCGGGAGGGGAAGAGTTGCCGGGGAGCTGTTTTTT. It translates to CASSVLRGRGRVAGELFF.

J is TRBJ2-3 and V is TRBV7-2; TRBD2 matches 12 bases. Looked up from germline, CDR1 is SGHTA and CDR2 is FQGNSA. The V gene end was trimmed by 4 bases and the J gene end by 6 bases; junction bases not matched to a gene: 8. The CDR3 totals 16 residues. This CDR3 reads CASSSKTSGSSDTQYF. In nucleotides, the CDR3 is TGTGCCAGCAGCTCAAAGACTAGCGGGAGTTCGGATACGCAGTATTTT.

The chain carries TRBV19 and TRBJ2-1; D is perhaps TRBD2 (6 bases). This CDR3 is built from 12 residues. Germline CDR1 is LNHDA and CDR2 is SQIVND (reference sequence). Deletions cut 6 bases from V and 7 bases from J, with 10 bases between. This CDR3 reads CASRDYGNEQFF. DNA for the CDR3: TGTGCCAGTAGGGACTATGGGAATGAGCAGTTCTTC.

The V gene is TRBV5-6, the J gene TRBJ1-1, with 9 bases matching TRBD1. V was clipped by 0 bases and J by 12 bases; unmatched bases: 9. The CDR3 covers 14 residues. Germline V gene data show CDR1 as SGHDT and CDR2 as YYEEEE. Here the CDR3 reads CASSLVGQGFIPFF. The CDR3 bases are TGTGCCAGCAGCTTGGTCGGACAGGGGTTTATCCCTTTCTTT.

The CDR3: CASSPPSRERLYNEQFF. The CDR3, as DNA: TGTGCCAGCTCACCACCGTCACGGGAAAGACTCTACAATGAGCAGTTCTTC. The chain combines TRBV18 with TRBJ2-1; D is perhaps TRBD2 (5 bases). This CDR3 spans 17 amino acids. CDR1 is KGHSH, CDR2 LQKENI, per germline. The V end lost 0 bases, the J end lost 3 bases, and 15 bases lay between the germline ends.

This rearrangement joins TRBV3-1 (or the pseudogene TRBV3-2) to TRBJ2-7, with 12 nucleotides matching TRBD2. CDR3 length: 17 amino acids. The germline V gene encodes CDR1 LGHDT and CDR2 YNNKEL (reference sequence). Losses at the gene ends were 4 bases for V and 0 bases for J; bases not matched to a gene: 7. Here the CDR3 DNA reads TGTGCCAGCAGCCGCGGACTAGCGGGGTCCTCCTCCTACGAGCAGTACTTC. It is translated as CASSRGLAGSSSYEQYF.

The chain uses TRBV7-9 and TRBJ1-2; D gene ambiguous. Deletions cut 0 bases from V and 1 base from J, with 6 bases between. This CDR3 is 14 amino acids long. Germline V gives CDR1 SEHNR, CDR2 FQNEAQ (reference sequence). The DNA of the CDR3 is TGTGCCAGCAGCTTAGCTATGGATAACTATGGCTACACCTTC. This codes for CASSLAMDNYGYTF.

CDR3 loop: CASSPGILNTGELFF. CDR3 DNA: TGTGCCAGCAGCCCCGGGATTCTAAACACCGGGGAGCTGTTTTTT. The J gene is TRBJ2-2, the V gene TRBV9, with a weak D call TRBD2 (5 bases). Trimming took off 4 bases at V and 2 bases at J, with 12 bases between the two ends. The CDR3 spans 15 residues. CDR1 is SGDLS and CDR2 is YYNGEE in the germline V gene.

The V call is TRBV9, the J call TRBJ1-3; D is uncertain. Germline V gives CDR1 SGDLS, CDR2 YYNGEE. The CDR3 contains 16 residues. V was cut by 3 bases and J by 0 bases, with 13 bases left in between. CDR3 protein: CASSGNSGLSGNTIYF. In DNA form, the CDR3 reads TGTGCCAGCAGCGGCAACAGCGGACTCTCTGGAAACACCATATATTTT.

J is TRBJ2-3 and V is TRBV5-1; D gene unclear. V was cut by 1 base and J by 2 bases, with 14 bases left in between. The CDR3 length is 16 residues. The germline V gene has CDR1 SGHRS and CDR2 YFSETQ. As DNA, the CDR3 is TGCGCCAGCAGCTTGAGCTTCCTCACTGCCACAGATACGCAGTATTTT. Translated, it gives CASSLSFLTATDTQYF.

The chain uses TRBV7-9 and TRBJ1-1; D ambiguous. The CDR3 is made up of 15 amino acids. Trimming shortened V by 1 base and J by 1 base, and 10 bases separated the two germline ends. Germline V gene data show CDR1 as SEHNR and CDR2 as FQNEAQ (reference sequence). The CDR3 DNA reads TGTGCCAGCAGCTTAGGTGGGATAGCGAACACTGAAGCTTTCTTT. Residues: CASSLGGIANTEAFF. Filled out from reference TRBV7-9 and TRBJ1-1, the complete variable domain reads DTGVSQNPRHKITKRGQNVTFRCDPISEHNRLYWYRQTLGQGPEFLTYFQNEAQLEKSRLLSDRFSAERPKGSFSTLEIQRTEQGDSAMYLCASSLGGIANTEAFFGQGTRLTVV.

V gene TRBV2 combines with J gene TRBJ1-2; 8 bases agree with TRBD1. J gave up 4 bases and V 10 bases, and 14 bases lay outside the gene matches. Per germline, CDR1 SNHLY and CDR2 FYNNEI. There are 15 residues in the CDR3. This chain's CDR3 is CATGQGPAPGYGYTF. CDR3 DNA sequence: TGTGCCACCGGACAGGGCCCCGCGCCCGGCTATGGCTACACCTTC. Combining the CDR3 with reference TRBV2 and TRBJ1-2 gives the whole variable domain EPEVTQTPSHQVTQMGQEVILRCVPISNHLYFYWYRQILGQKVEFLVSFYNNEISEKSEIFDDQFSVERPDGSNFTLKIRSTKLEDSAMYFCATGQGPAPGYGYTFGSGTRLTVV.

CDR3 residues: CATSRGGMNTEAFF. The DNA of the CDR3 is TGTGCCACCAGCAGAGGGGGGATGAACACTGAAGCTTTCTTT. This sequence joins TRBV15 and TRBJ1-1; possibly TRBD1 for D (5 bases). Germline CDR1 and CDR2: LNHNV and YYDKDF (reference sequence). Deletions cut 1 base from V and 0 bases from J, with 6 bases between. The CDR3 runs to 14 residues.

The V and J genes are TRBV28 and TRBJ1-4; D gene unclear. CDR1 and CDR2 from the germline V gene are MDHEN and SYDVKM. The CDR3 contains 13 residues. The ends were cut back, 2 bases at V and 6 bases at J, with 7 bases in the middle. The CDR3: CASSLSWDEKLFF. CDR3 nucleotide sequence: TGTGCCAGCAGTTTAAGTTGGGATGAAAAACTGTTTTTT.

The chain links TRBV5-1 to TRBJ2-7, with 8 bases lining up with TRBD2. The CDR3 has 14 amino acids. V lost 5 bases to trimming and J lost 0 bases; unmatched junction nucleotides: 4. Germline V gene data show CDR1 as SGHRS and CDR2 as YFSETQ. The CDR3 sequence is CASSYGLASYEQYF. The CDR3, as DNA: TGCGCCAGCAGTTACGGACTAGCCTCCTACGAGCAGTACTTC.

This clone was detected a few times. The chain couples TRBV28 to TRBJ1-5, with no clear D. Looked up from germline, CDR1 is MDHEN and CDR2 is SYDVKM. The V end lost 0 bases, the J end lost 0 bases, and 6 bases lay between the germline ends. The CDR3 has 15 amino acids. The CDR3 is CASSLWQDSNQPQHF. CDR3 DNA sequence: TGTGCCAGCAGTTTATGGCAGGATAGCAATCAGCCCCAGCATTTT.

This rearrangement joins TRBV19 to TRBJ2-2; 11 bases map to TRBD2. The germline V gene has CDR1 LNHDA and CDR2 SQIVND (reference sequence). The CDR3 is 15 residues long. V shed 5 bases and J 4 bases; nucleotides not matched to a gene: 3. This CDR3 reads CASSLGLAVTGELFF. The CDR3 DNA is TGTGCCAGTAGTTTGGGACTAGCGGTCACCGGGGAGCTGTTTTTT.